This TCR beta chain was sequenced during a study of T cells in tuberculosis. The CDR3 length is 13 residues. The germline V gene encodes CDR1 SNHLY and CDR2 FYNNEI. V trimming: 6 bases; J trimming: 4 bases; junction bases outside the gene matches: 4. Time point here: new active TB diagnosis, blood taken before or within 7 days of starting treatment. The study's findings and limits: Active tuberculosis patients had shorter CDR3-alpha; the beta difference was nonsignificant.

Sequencing was performed with immunoSEQ multiplex PCR; in TCRdb, only in-frame clones are kept and a portion is missing. The table shows 22,000 or so clones, with approximately 85% occurring only once. This clone occurred once. The antigen is undetermined. The chain uses TRBV2 and TRBJ1-2, with TRBD1 matching over 8 bases. The clonotype comes from an adult with tuberculosis. This specimen was PBMCs, taken at tuberculosis diagnosis. In nucleotides, the CDR3 is TGTGCCAGCAGGGGGACAGGTGGCTATGGCTACACCTTC. This gives the protein CASRGTGGYGYTF.